One T cell receptor (beta chain) is described in this entry. What it binds is not known. The assay that was used to sequence DNA from cultured CD4+ T cells was the Oncomine TCR Beta short-read assay. TCRdb reanalysed the PCR reads using MiXCR and keeps one entry per CDR3 protein. In the table there are thousands of distinct CDR3 sequences, roughly 71% of which are singletons. The data were taken from a study of vaccination and CD4 T cells after COVID-19. About the study: Some control cultures received a CEFX pool, which served as the positive control. Others received an HIV-1 Nef pool or no peptide.

The treatment: approximately nine-day PBMC culture with coronavirus spike peptide pools or control peptides (ViraFEST assay). The study, taken as a whole, reports: Although the median of SARS-CoV-2-reactive clonotypes rose from roughly 21 to 40, the change was not significant.

The V and J ends lost 3 bases and 3 bases respectively, with 14 bases between them. The CDR3 totals 15 residues. The germline V gene encodes CDR1 LNHNV and CDR2 YYDKDF (reference sequence). The specimen sequenced was CD4+ T cells from blood, cultured in vitro. The rearrangement uses TRBV15 and TRBJ2-5; D is perhaps TRBD1 (6 bases). The source is a human donor who had recovered from COVID-19. CDR3: CATSRTPRTEETQYF. DNA of the CDR3: TGTGCCACCAGCAGGACCCCGAGGACAGAAGAGACCCAGTACTTC.